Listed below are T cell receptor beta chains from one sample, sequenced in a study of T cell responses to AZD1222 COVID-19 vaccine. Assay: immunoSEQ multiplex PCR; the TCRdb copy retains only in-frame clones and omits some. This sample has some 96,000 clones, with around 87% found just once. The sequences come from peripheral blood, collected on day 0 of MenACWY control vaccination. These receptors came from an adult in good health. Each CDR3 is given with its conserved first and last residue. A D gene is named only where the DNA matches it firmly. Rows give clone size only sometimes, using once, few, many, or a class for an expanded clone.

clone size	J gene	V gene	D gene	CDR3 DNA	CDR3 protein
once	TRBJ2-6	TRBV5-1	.	TGCGCCAGCAGCTTGGAGGACAGCGGGGCCGTCCTGACTTTC	CASSLEDSGAVLTF
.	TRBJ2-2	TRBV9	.	TGTGCCAGCAGCCCCGGGACTTCTAACACCGGGGAGCTGTTTTTT	CASSPGTSNTGELFF
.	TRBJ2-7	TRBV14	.	TGTGCCAGCAGTGGCCTCAAGTGGTGGGAGCAGTACTTC	CASSGLKWWEQYF
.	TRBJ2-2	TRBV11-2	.	TGTGCCAGCAGCTTATTGGACCCGAACACCGGGGAGCTGTTTTTT	CASSLLDPNTGELFF
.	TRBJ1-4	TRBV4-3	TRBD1	TGCGCCAGCAGCCAAGCAGCCGGGACAGGGGTGGCTAATGAAAAACTGTTTTTT	CASSQAAGTGVANEKLFF
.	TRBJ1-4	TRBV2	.	TGTGCCAGCAGTGAAGCAAGCAGGGTGGGTGAAAAACTGTTTTTT	CASSEASRVGEKLFF
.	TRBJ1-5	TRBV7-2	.	TGTGCCAGCAGCTTAGCCGTGGGGGCGATTCAGCCCCAGCATTTT	CASSLAVGAIQPQHF
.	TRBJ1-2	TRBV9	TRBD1	TGTGCCAGCAGCGTAGATCGGGAGACAGGGTTCAACTATGGCTACACCTTC	CASSVDRETGFNYGYTF
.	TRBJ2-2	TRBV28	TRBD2	TGTGCCAGCAGATCGACTAGCGGGGGCCGGGCCGGGGAGCTGTTTTTT	CASRSTSGGRAGELFF
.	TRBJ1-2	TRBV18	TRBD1	TGTGCCAGCTCCCCATCGACAGGGGCGGGGGGCTACACCTTC	CASSPSTGAGGYTF
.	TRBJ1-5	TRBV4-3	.	TGCGCCAGCAGCCAAGATCGGAATAGCAATCAGCCCCAGCATTTT	CASSQDRNSNQPQHF
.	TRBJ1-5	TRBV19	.	TGTGCCACCACTTACAGACAGGGCAATCAGCCCCAGCATTTT	CATTYRQGNQPQHF
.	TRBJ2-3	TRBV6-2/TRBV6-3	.	TGTGCCAGCAGTTACGCGGGGCAATACACAGATACGCAGTATTTT	CASSYAGQYTDTQYF
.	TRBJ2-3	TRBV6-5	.	TGTGCCAGCAGTTACGCGGGGAGCACAGATACGCAGTATTTT	CASSYAGSTDTQYF
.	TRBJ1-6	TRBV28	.	TGTGCCAGCAGTCCCAGATTAAATTCACCCCTCCACTTT	CASSPRLNSPLHF
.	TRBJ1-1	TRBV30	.	TGTGCCTGGAGTAGGAGGGCGCGGAACACTGAAGCTTTCTTT	CAWSRRARNTEAFF
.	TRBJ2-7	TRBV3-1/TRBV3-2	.	TGTGCCAGCAGCCTTAGGACTGACTACGAGCAGTACTTC	CASSLRTDYEQYF
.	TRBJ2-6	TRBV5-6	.	TGTGCCAGCAGCTTGGGGCCGGGGGCCGGGGCCAACGTCCTGACTTTC	CASSLGPGAGANVLTF
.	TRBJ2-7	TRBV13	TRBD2	TGTGCCAGCAGCTCGGGACTAGCTGGCTACGAGCAGTACTTC	CASSSGLAGYEQYF
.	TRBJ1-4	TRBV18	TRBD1	TGTGCCAGCTCGCAAGGACAGGGGGCGATTAGTGAAAAACTGTTTTTT	CASSQGQGAISEKLFF
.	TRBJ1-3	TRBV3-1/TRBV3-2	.	TGTGCCAGCAGCCAAGCATACGCTGGAAACACCATATATTTT	CASSQAYAGNTIYF
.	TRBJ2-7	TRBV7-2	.	TGTGCCAGCAGCCCTAGTGGGGGTGTCAACGAGCAGTACTTC	CASSPSGGVNEQYF
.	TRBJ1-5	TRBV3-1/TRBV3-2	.	TGTGCCAGCAGCCAAGGGGACTCAGCCAATCAGCCCCAGCATTTT	CASSQGDSANQPQHF
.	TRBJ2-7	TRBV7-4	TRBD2	TGTGCCAGCCCTCGCGGGAGGGATCCCTACGAGCAGTACTTC	CASPRGRDPYEQYF
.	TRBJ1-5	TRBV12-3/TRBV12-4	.	TGTGCCAGCAGTTTGGGTGGAGATCAGCCCCAGCATTTT	CASSLGGDQPQHF
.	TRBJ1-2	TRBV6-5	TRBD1	TGTGCCAGCAGCAAAGACAGGGGGTTCTATCGCTACACCTTC	CASSKDRGFYRYTF
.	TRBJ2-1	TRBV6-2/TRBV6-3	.	TGTGCCAGCAGTTACGAGGACTTGGGGCAGTTCTTC	CASSYEDLGQFF
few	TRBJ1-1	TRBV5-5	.	TGTGCCAGCAGCACGCAGGTGGACACTGAAGCTTTCTTT	CASSTQVDTEAFF
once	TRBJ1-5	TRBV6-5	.	TGTGCCAGCAGTTACTTTGGGGAACAGCCCCAGCATTTT	CASSYFGEQPQHF
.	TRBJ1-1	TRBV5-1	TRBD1	TGCGCCAGCAGCCCGGGACAGGGGAAGAGTAGCACTGAAGCTTTCTTT	CASSPGQGKSSTEAFF
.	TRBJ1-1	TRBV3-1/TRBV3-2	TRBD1	TGTGCCAGCAGCCCCCGGGACAGGGCCACTGAAGCTTTCTTT	CASSPRDRATEAFF
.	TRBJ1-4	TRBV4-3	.	TGCGCCAGCAGCCAAGACAGGAGGATTAATGAAAAACTGTTTTTT	CASSQDRRINEKLFF
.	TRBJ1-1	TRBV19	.	TGTGCCAGTAGTATAGTTTCGTCCGTTTCTGAAGCTTTCTTT	CASSIVSSVSEAFF
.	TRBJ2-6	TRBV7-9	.	TGTGCCAGCAGCACACTCTCAGACACCACCCCCTCTGGGGCCAACGTCCTGACTTTC	CASSTLSDTTPSGANVLTF
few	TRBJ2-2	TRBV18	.	TGTGCCAGCCTGGGGGGCACGAACACCGGGGAGCTGTTTTTT	CASLGGTNTGELFF
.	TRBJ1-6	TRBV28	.	TGTGCCAGCAGTCCTGGGGGGGCTTCGGCACCCCTCCACTTT	CASSPGGASAPLHF
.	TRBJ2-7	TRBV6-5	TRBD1	TGTGCCAGCAGACCCGGACAGGTCCCCTACGAGCAGTACTTC	CASRPGQVPYEQYF
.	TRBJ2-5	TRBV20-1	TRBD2	TGCAGTGCTAGTTCCCCGGGACTAGCGGGAGTAGAGACCCAGTACTTC	CSASSPGLAGVETQYF
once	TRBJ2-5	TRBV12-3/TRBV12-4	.	TGTGCCAGCAGCTCGGGTGGGGAGACCCAGTACTTC	CASSSGGETQYF
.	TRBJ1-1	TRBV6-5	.	TGTGCCAGCAGGCACTTACAGGGTCGAGGCACTGAAGCTTTCTTT	CASRHLQGRGTEAFF
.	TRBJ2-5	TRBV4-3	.	TGCGCCAGCAGCCAAGATACTAGCAAAGAGACCCAGTACTTC	CASSQDTSKETQYF
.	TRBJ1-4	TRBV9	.	TGTGCCAGCAGCGTAGATCAGGGGCGGGGTGAAAAACTGTTTTTT	CASSVDQGRGEKLFF
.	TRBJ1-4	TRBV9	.	TGTGCCAGCAGCGCGACCGGGACCTCTAATGAAAAACTGTTTTTT	CASSATGTSNEKLFF
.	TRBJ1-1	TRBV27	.	TGTGCCAGCATGGAAGCAGGTCGGGGGACTGAAGCTTTCTTT	CASMEAGRGTEAFF
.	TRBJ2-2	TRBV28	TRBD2	TGTGCCAGCAGTCTTGGCTTGGGACAGGGTAGACTAGCGGGGAGGCTCAACACCGGGGAGCTGTTTTTT	CASSLGLGQGRLAGRLNTGELFF
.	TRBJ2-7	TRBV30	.	TGTGCCTGGAGCCCCGACAGGAACTACGAGCAGTACTTC	CAWSPDRNYEQYF
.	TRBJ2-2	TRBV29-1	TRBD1	TGCAGCGTCGAGGGACAGGGTAGCCCCGGGGAGCTGTTTTTT	CSVEGQGSPGELFF
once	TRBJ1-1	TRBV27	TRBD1	TGTGCCAGCAGTTCCACAGGGGGGGGAGGTGAAGCTTTCTTT	CASSSTGGGGEAFF
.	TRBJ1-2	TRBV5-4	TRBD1	TGTGCCAGCAGCTTAAGACAGGGGGCTTATGGCTACACCTTC	CASSLRQGAYGYTF